Sequencing of this T cell receptor (beta chain) was carried out in a study of T cell responses to AZD1222 COVID-19 vaccine. Profiled with immunoSEQ multiplex PCR; TCRdb holds only in-frame clones, not every one. Here the sample spans more than 110,000 clones, approximately 94% being singletons. The V gene's germline CDR1 is LNHDA and CDR2 SQIVND (reference sequence). The CDR3 consists of 14 residues. V was cut by 11 bases and J by 1 base, with 15 bases left in between. The chain has TRBV19 and TRBJ1-5; possible D gene TRBD1, 5 bases. This sequence originates from an adult in good health. Sequencing used peripheral blood, obtained on day 0 of AZD1222 vaccination. The CDR3 DNA follows: TGTGCCTCCACGGGGCCAATAAGCAATCAGCCCCAGCATTTT. Protein product: CASTGPISNQPQHF.